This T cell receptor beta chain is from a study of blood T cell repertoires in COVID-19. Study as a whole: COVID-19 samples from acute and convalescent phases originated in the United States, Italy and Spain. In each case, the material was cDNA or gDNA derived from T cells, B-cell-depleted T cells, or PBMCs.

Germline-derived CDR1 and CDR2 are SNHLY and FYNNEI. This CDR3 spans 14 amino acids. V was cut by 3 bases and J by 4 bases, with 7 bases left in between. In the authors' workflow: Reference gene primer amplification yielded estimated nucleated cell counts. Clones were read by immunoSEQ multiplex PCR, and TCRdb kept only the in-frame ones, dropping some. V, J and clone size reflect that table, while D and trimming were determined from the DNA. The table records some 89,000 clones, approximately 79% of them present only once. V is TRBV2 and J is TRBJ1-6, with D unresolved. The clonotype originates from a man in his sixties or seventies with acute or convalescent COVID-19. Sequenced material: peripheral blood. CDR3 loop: CASSDGEYNSPLHF. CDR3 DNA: TGTGCCAGCAGTGATGGGGAGTATAATTCACCCCTCCACTTT.